Listed below are T cell receptor beta chains from one sample, sequenced in a study of shared clonotypes between healthy human individuals. TCRdb keeps only in-frame clones here, not all; method: immunoSEQ multiplex PCR. The sample yields 2 million to 2.5 million clones, around 96% seen once. The specimen sequenced was naive CD8+ T cells sorted from blood. Receptor source: a man between 18 and 29 years old in good health. CDR3s include the opening cysteine and the closing phenylalanine or tryptophan. The D gene is left open where the match is weak. Not all rows give a size; the values are once, few, many and, for expanded clones, a class.

>-|-|TRBJ2-3|TRBV7-6
CASSGRELLATDTQYF
TGTGCCAGCAGTGGTAGGGAACTCTTGGCGACAGATACGCAGTATTTT
>-|TRBD2|TRBJ2-3|TRBV7-9
CASSPLPGLAGADTQYF
TGTGCCAGCAGCCCCCTACCGGGACTAGCGGGAGCAGATACGCAGTATTTT
>-|TRBD1|TRBJ1-3|TRBV7-9
CASSLAGTGDSGNTIYF
TGTGCCAGCAGCTTAGCAGGCACAGGGGACTCTGGAAACACCATATATTTT
>-|-|TRBJ2-5|TRBV6-5
CASSSGVGGETQYF
TGTGCCAGCAGTTCAGGAGTTGGGGGCGAGACCCAGTACTTC
>once|TRBD2|TRBJ2-3|TRBV7-6
CASSPTRGGSTDTQYF
TGTGCCAGCAGCCCCACCCGGGGGGGAAGCACAGATACGCAGTATTTT
>-|-|TRBJ1-1|TRBV6-5
CASSYQGQSEAFF
TGTGCCAGCAGTTACCAAGGTCAGAGTGAAGCTTTCTTT
>-|-|TRBJ1-1|TRBV6-5
CASTPGGIGEAFF
TGTGCCAGCACCCCCGGGGGGATTGGAGAAGCTTTCTTT
>-|TRBD1|TRBJ2-7|TRBV4-1
CASSPDRGLSYEQYF
TGCGCCAGCAGCCCTGACAGGGGCCTCTCCTACGAGCAGTACTTC
>-|-|TRBJ2-7|TRBV5-1
CARGRDVSYEQYF
TGCGCCAGAGGGCGGGACGTCTCCTACGAGCAGTACTTC
>-|TRBD1|TRBJ2-1|TRBV7-9
CASSHPRTGGNEQFF
TGTGCCAGCAGCCACCCTCGGACAGGGGGCAATGAGCAGTTCTTC
>-|-|TRBJ2-1|TRBV4-3
CASSQGSSYNEQFF
TGCGCCAGCAGCCAAGGATCTAGTTACAATGAGCAGTTCTTC
>-|-|TRBJ2-1|TRBV30
CAWSVRNNEQFF
TGTGCCTGGAGTGTCCGTAACAATGAGCAGTTCTTC
>-|TRBD1|TRBJ1-2|TRBV6-1
CASSEAGQGDGYTF
TGTGCCAGCAGTGAAGCGGGACAGGGGGACGGCTACACCTTC
>-|TRBD1|TRBJ1-1|TRBV7-9
CASSLGPGGGTEAFF
TGTGCCAGCAGCTTAGGACCAGGGGGAGGAACTGAAGCTTTCTTT